The 11 T cell receptor beta chains in this list originate from one sample, sequenced in a study of graft-versus-host responses after intestinal transplantation. The table came from immunoSEQ multiplex PCR; TCRdb's copy has only in-frame clones and leaves some out. Altogether 10,000 to 15,000 clones are present, approximately 84% being singletons, with the ten largest covering over 8.5%. Specimen: PBMCs, collected almost 310 days after intestinal transplant. These receptors all come from a human patient who received an intestinal transplant, so some T cells may come from the graft donor.

The chain employs TRBV4-2 and TRBJ1-6, with 8 bases lining up with TRBD1. CDR3 size: 19 residues. V dropped 0 bases and J dropped 0; count of bases not matched to a gene: 7. Germline V gene data show CDR1 as LGHNA and CDR2 as YNFKEQ. The CDR3 coding sequence is TGTGCCAGCAGCCAAGATATCGGACAGGGCAGCTCCTATAATTCACCCCTCCACTTT. This sequence encodes CASSQDIGQGSSYNSPLHF.

The chain links TRBV6-1 to TRBJ2-1; TRBD1 is a possible D gene (6 bases). Germline assignment: CDR1 MNHNS and CDR2 SASEGT. The CDR3 is 11 amino acids. Trimming shortened V by 11 bases and J by 6 bases, and 11 bases separated the two germline ends. The CDR3 loop reads CAGQQGNEQFF. The CDR3 DNA follows: TGTGCCGGCCAACAGGGCAATGAGCAGTTCTTC.

This clone was found a few times. The rearrangement uses TRBV5-1 and TRBJ1-5; 9 nucleotides line up with TRBD1. Germline-derived CDR1 and CDR2 are SGHRS and YFSETQ. This CDR3 has 15 amino acids. The trim removed 4 bases at V and 2 bases at J, leaving 4 bases unmatched. The CDR3 region is CASSRTGDGNQPQHF. The CDR3 DNA reads as TGCGCCAGCAGCCGGACAGGGGACGGCAATCAGCCCCAGCATTTT.

This chain uses TRBV10-2 with TRBJ2-3; 11 nucleotides line up with TRBD2. Germline assignment: CDR1 WSHSY and CDR2 SAAADI. Losses at the gene ends were 8 bases for V and 1 base for J; bases not matched to a gene: 8. The CDR3 loop spans 16 amino acids. CDR3 bases: TGCGCCAGCGGACTCCCGGGACTAGCGGGCACAGATACGCAGTATTTT. Translation gives CASGLPGLAGTDTQYF.

This sequence joins TRBV9 and TRBJ2-1; 10 bases fit TRBD2. Looked up from germline, CDR1 is SGDLS and CDR2 is YYNGEE. This CDR3 spans 14 amino acids. J gave up 3 bases and V 4 bases, and 1 base lay outside the gene matches. In DNA form, the CDR3 reads TGTGCCAGCAGCCTAGCGGGAGACTACAATGAGCAGTTCTTC. Its protein is CASSLAGDYNEQFF.

The sample holds a few counts of this clone. CDR3 sequence reads: CASSTSRGRQETQYF. The DNA for the CDR3 is TGTGCCAGCAGCACCAGCAGGGGGCGTCAAGAGACCCAGTACTTC. The chain links TRBV11-2 to TRBJ2-5; 8 bases map to TRBD1. Germline assignment: CDR1 SGHAT and CDR2 FQNNGV. The CDR3 runs 15 residues. The trim removed 5 bases at V and 2 bases at J, leaving 7 bases unmatched.

The genes are TRBV5-1 and TRBJ2-7, with 9 bases matching TRBD1. CDR3 length equals 16 residues. Trimming cost V 0 bases and J 7 bases; bases outside gene matches: 11. CDR1 is SGHRS, CDR2 YFSETQ, per germline. CDR3 sequence reads: CASSLAWDRVYTEQYF. CDR3 nucleotides: TGCGCCAGCAGCTTGGCTTGGGACAGGGTGTACACGGAGCAGTACTTC.

The chain joins TRBV18 to TRBJ1-5; 9 nucleotides agree with TRBD1. Germline values: CDR1 KGHSH, CDR2 LQKENI. Losses at the gene ends were 3 bases for V and 9 bases for J; bases not matched to a gene: 12. The CDR3 is 16 residues long. Written as DNA, the CDR3 is TGTGCCAGCTCACCCGGAGGGGACAGGGCCCGTTGGCCCCAGCATTTT. Residues: CASSPGGDRARWPQHF. The full variable domain, rest sourced from reference TRBV18 and TRBJ1-5, is NAGVMQNPRHLVRRRGQEARLRCSPMKGHSHVYWYRQLPEEGLKFMVYLQKENIIDESGMPKERFSAEFPKEGPSILRIQQVVRGDSAAYFCASSPGGDRARWPQHFGDGTRLSIL.

This chain uses TRBV7-9 with TRBJ2-7, with D possibly being TRBD2 (7 bases). Between the trimmed V and J ends, which lost 8 bases and 4 bases, there was a span of 24 bases. The CDR3 consists of 16 residues. Germline CDR1 SEHNR, CDR2 FQNEAQ (reference sequence). The CDR3 DNA follows: TGTGCCAGCGGGGGGGCGGCTTGGAGCTTGAGTTACGAGCAGTACTTC. The encoded protein is CASGGAAWSLSYEQYF.

A few counts support this clone. This chain connects TRBV7-9 to TRBJ1-1, with D uncertain. There are 14 residues in the CDR3. V lost 3 bases and J lost 1, with 9 bases in between. Germline V gene lookup returns CDR1 SEHNR and CDR2 FQNEAQ (reference sequence). CDR3 DNA: TGTGCCAGCAGCTTGAGCGTATCGAACACTGAAGCTTTCTTT. The encoded protein is CASSLSVSNTEAFF.

V is TRBV9 and J is TRBJ2-5; maybe TRBD1 (5 bases). The V gene lost 3 bases and the J gene lost 1 base, with 10 bases spanning the gap. CDR1 SGDLS and CDR2 YYNGEE come from the germline V gene. The CDR3 runs to 14 residues. Here the CDR3 DNA reads TGTGCCAGCAGCGCCGCGGACACCCAAGAGACCCAGTACTTC. Its protein product is CASSAADTQETQYF. Drawing the rest from reference TRBV9 and TRBJ2-5, the complete variable domain is DSGVTQTPKHLITATGQRVTLRCSPRSGDLSVYWYQQSLDQGLQFLIQYYNGEERAKGNILERFSAQQFPDLHSELNLSSLELGDSALYFCASSAADTQETQYFGPGTRLLVL.